This T cell receptor beta chain came from a study of shared clonotypes between healthy human individuals. Findings of the study overall: Only a few donors were included, so the genetic and exposure-history diversity represented was limited. The study generally estimated greater richness for naive than memory subsets.

Cells designated naive CD8 were CD45RO-negative and were positively selected for CCR7, with terminally differentiated effector memory CD45RA+ cells excluded. The CDR3 has 13 amino acids. With V trimmed by 5 bases and J by 3 bases, 2 bases remained unmatched. Germline-derived CDR1 and CDR2 are SGHRS and YFSETQ. Details on this clone: The antigen remains undetermined.

Assay used: immunoSEQ multiplex PCR; TCRdb lists only in-frame clones, some missing. The table has hundreds of thousands of clones, 95% seen once. Sequenced input: naive CD8+ T cells sorted from blood. This chain joins TRBV5-1 and TRBJ2-7; 10 nucleotides align to TRBD1. The receptor was derived from a woman between 25 and 40 years old in good health. CDR3 nucleotide sequence: TGCGCCAGCAGATGGACAGGGGGCTACGAGCAGTACTTC. Encoded protein: CASRWTGGYEQYF.